This T cell receptor beta chain derives from a study of CD8 T cells in Susac syndrome. With 2 bases clipped from V and 7 bases from J, the junction kept 5 bases outside the gene matches. CDR3 length: 13 amino acids. The germline V gene has CDR1 SGHTA and CDR2 FQGTGA. Through negative isolation, CD4+ and CD8+ T cells were obtained, while TEMRA cells were enriched using FACS. Random hexamers were used to reverse transcribe roughly 0.5 to 1 ug of RNA. TCRdb independently ran MiXCR on the immunoSEQ multiplex PCR reads; one entry per CDR3 protein. This table has about 300,000 distinct CDR3 sequences, 75% to 90% appearing once.

The source is a human donor with multiple sclerosis. The genes are TRBV7-3 and TRBJ2-7, with TRBD2 identical over 7 bases. The sequenced material came from CD8+ T cells from PBMCs. The CDR3 nucleotides are TGTGCCAGCAGCTTAGGCGCGGGAGTAGAGCAGTACTTC. Amino acids: CASSLGAGVEQYF.